This T cell receptor beta chain was sequenced during a study of cytomegalovirus exposure and HLA in healthy donors. Whole-study findings and limits: A later analysis, which compared TCR beta chains of equal frequency, found the HLA-associated ones more clonally expanded. HLA alleles were associated with 16,951 TCR beta sequences in a later analysis at 0.05 false discovery rate.

The PCR was carried out with 60 Vbeta primers and 13 Jbeta primers. Some clones are missing from TCRdb's copy, which holds only in-frame ones; the method was immunoSEQ multiplex PCR. Here the sample spans 90,000 to 120,000 clones, 75% to 80% being singletons. Germline CDR1 reads SGHRS; CDR2 reads YFSETQ. The CDR3 runs 16 residues. The germline V and J ends were trimmed by 7 bases and 2 bases, with 21 bases remaining between them. As to this clone: Its antigen is not identified.

The J gene is TRBJ2-5, the V gene TRBV5-1; TRBD1 might be the D (5 bases). The clonotype was recovered from a man in his sixties in good health and CMV-seropositive. Specimen: PBMCs. The chain's CDR3 is CASEPVGQGIQETQYF. CDR3 bases: TGCGCCAGCGAACCCGTGGGCCAGGGCATACAAGAGACCCAGTACTTC. The variable domain in full, completed from reference TRBV5-1 and TRBJ2-5, reads KAGVTQTPRYLIKTRGQQVTLSCSPISGHRSVSWYQQTPGQGLQFLFEYFSETQRNKGNFPGRFSGRQFSNSRSEMNVSTLELGDSALYLCASEPVGQGIQETQYFGPGTRLLVL.